This is a list of T cell receptor beta chains from one sample in a study of T cell changes during pregnancy in multiple sclerosis. Here immunoSEQ multiplex PCR was the method, and the copy in TCRdb shows in-frame clones only, minus some. The sample lists 55,000 to 85,000 clones; 80% to 95% were seen once. This specimen consisted of CD4+ T cells from peripheral blood mononuclear cells, obtained after pregnancy. The receptors originated from a female donor with multiple sclerosis, enrolled in a pregnancy study. Each CDR3 is given with its conserved first and last residue. D genes are given only for firm matches.

TRBJ2-7,TRBV5-4,.,CASSQKKRETHEQYF,TGTGCCAGCAGCCAAAAGAAGAGGGAAACCCACGAGCAGTACTTC
TRBJ2-7,TRBV5-4,TRBD2,CASSFPGWREVLEQYF,TGTGCCAGCAGCTTCCCCGGTTGGCGGGAGGTCCTCGAGCAGTACTTC
TRBJ1-6,TRBV6-6,TRBD1,CASSFDRAGSPLHF,TGTGCCAGCAGTTTCGACAGGGCTGGTTCACCCCTCCACTTT
TRBJ2-5,TRBV11-2,TRBD1,CASSLAAGQVGFSRTQYF,TGTGCCAGCAGCTTAGCTGCGGGACAGGTAGGATTCTCGAGGACCCAGTACTTC
TRBJ2-5,TRBV9,.,CASSVMVGEGETQYF,TGTGCCAGCAGCGTAATGGTGGGAGAAGGAGAGACCCAGTACTTC
TRBJ1-4,TRBV5-1,.,CASSVTGQREKLFF,TGCGCCAGCAGCGTGACAGGCCAGCGGGAAAAACTGTTTTTT
TRBJ1-1,TRBV29-1,.,CSVAGVLITEAFF,TGCAGCGTGGCAGGGGTATTGATTACTGAAGCTTTCTTT
TRBJ2-6,TRBV25-1,.,CASSEGGFLSGANVLTF,TGTGCCAGCAGTGAAGGAGGATTCCTCTCTGGGGCCAACGTCCTGACTTTC
TRBJ1-2,TRBV19,.,CASSREDRGYGYTF,TGTGCCAGTAGTAGGGAAGACAGAGGCTATGGCTACACCTTC
TRBJ2-5,TRBV6-6,.,CASSYSRGGPGETQYF,TGTGCCAGCAGTTACTCGCGCGGGGGCCCTGGAGAGACCCAGTACTTC